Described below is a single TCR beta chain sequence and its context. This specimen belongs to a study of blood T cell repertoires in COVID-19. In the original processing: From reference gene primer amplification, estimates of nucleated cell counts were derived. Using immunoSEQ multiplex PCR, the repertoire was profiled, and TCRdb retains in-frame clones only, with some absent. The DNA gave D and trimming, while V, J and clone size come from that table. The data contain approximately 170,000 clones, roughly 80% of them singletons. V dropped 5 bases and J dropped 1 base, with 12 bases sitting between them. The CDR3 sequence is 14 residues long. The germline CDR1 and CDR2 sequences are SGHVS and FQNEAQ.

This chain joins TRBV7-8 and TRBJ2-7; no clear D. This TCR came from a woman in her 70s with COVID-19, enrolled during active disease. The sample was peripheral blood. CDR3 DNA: TGTGCCAGCAGCCCGGAAGGAGTTTCCTACGAGCAGTACGTC. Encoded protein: CASSPEGVSYEQYV.